The subject of this entry is one T cell receptor beta chain. Its matching antigen is unknown. The data are from a study of long-term antiretroviral therapy in people with HIV. General study results and limits: The data indicate that diversity increased after ART but remained below transplant donor controls.

Each participant with HIV received care in the United States. The CDR3 covers 14 residues. V lost 7 bases to trimming and J lost 5 bases, with 17 bases between them. The run of the v3.0 immunoSEQ assay was at survey level. Here immunoSEQ multiplex PCR was the method, and the copy in TCRdb shows in-frame clones only, minus some. The sample consists of approximately 39,000 clones, 80% to 85% of them appearing once. V and J are TRBV6-7 and TRBJ1-2; the D gene is possibly TRBD1 (6 bases). TRBV6-7 is recorded as an ORF, its role being uncertain. The sequence came from a man between 18 and 29 years old with HIV. The sample was unsorted PBMCs, taken 1.5 years after starting antiretroviral therapy. CDR3 residues: CASTPGGHTYGYTF. CDR3 nucleotides: TGTGCCAGCACCCCCGGGGGACATACATATGGCTACACCTTC.